A selection of T cell receptor beta chains follows, all from one sample in a study of shared clonotypes between healthy human individuals. Produced via immunoSEQ multiplex PCR; TCRdb's table is partial and in-frame only. The sample shows about 2.2 million clones, over 85% of them seen only once. Material for sequencing was naive CD8+ T cells from PBMCs. Receptors originate from a man younger than 35 in good health. Some clones in this sample may be carry-over from other donors' samples. Both conserved end residues are part of each CDR3. Each record gives: CDR3 protein, CDR3 DNA, V gene, J gene, D gene, clone size. D genes are given only for firm matches. Clone size appears in some rows only: once, few, many, or a class for an expanded clone.

CDR3aa: CASSQRQDLNTEAFF
CDR3nt: TGCGCCAGCAGCCAACGACAGGACCTGAACACTGAAGCTTTCTTT
v_gene: TRBV4-1
j_gene: TRBJ1-1
d_gene: NA
abundance: few

CDR3aa: CASSLGRGYLATNEKLFF
CDR3nt: TGTGCCAGCAGTCTAGGTCGGGGTTATCTAGCAACTAATGAAAAACTGTTTTTT
v_gene: TRBV28
j_gene: TRBJ1-4
d_gene: NA
abundance: NA

CDR3aa: CASSYRTGYTGELFF
CDR3nt: TGTGCCAGCAGTTACAGGACTGGATACACCGGGGAGCTGTTTTTT
v_gene: TRBV27
j_gene: TRBJ2-2
d_gene: NA
abundance: NA

CDR3aa: CSYRYNEQFF
CDR3nt: TGCAGCTATCGGTACAATGAGCAGTTCTTC
v_gene: TRBV29-1
j_gene: TRBJ2-1
d_gene: NA
abundance: NA

CDR3aa: CASSLGRLLGRNTEAFF
CDR3nt: TGTGCCAGCAGCCTCGGGAGGCTACTTGGAAGGAACACTGAAGCTTTCTTT
v_gene: TRBV13
j_gene: TRBJ1-1
d_gene: NA
abundance: NA

CDR3aa: CASSLGQGLGAFF
CDR3nt: TGTGCCAGCAGCTTAGGGCAGGGGTTGGGGGCTTTCTTT
v_gene: TRBV7-9
j_gene: TRBJ1-1
d_gene: NA
abundance: NA

CDR3aa: CASSQDRRGGYEQYF
CDR3nt: TGCGCCAGCAGCCAAGATCGCAGGGGAGGGTACGAGCAGTACTTC
v_gene: TRBV4-1
j_gene: TRBJ2-7
d_gene: NA
abundance: NA

CDR3aa: CASRPVNLNTEAFF
CDR3nt: TGTGCCAGCAGGCCCGTTAATTTGAACACTGAAGCTTTCTTT
v_gene: TRBV5-8
j_gene: TRBJ1-1
d_gene: NA
abundance: NA

CDR3aa: CASSWDSYEQYF
CDR3nt: TGCGCCAGCAGCTGGGACTCCTACGAGCAGTACTTC
v_gene: TRBV5-1
j_gene: TRBJ2-7
d_gene: NA
abundance: NA

CDR3aa: CASSIGGPYEQYF
CDR3nt: TGTGCCAGCAGTATCGGGGGGCCGTACGAGCAGTACTTC
v_gene: TRBV7-9
j_gene: TRBJ2-7
d_gene: NA
abundance: NA

CDR3aa: CASSKGGQVGHEQYF
CDR3nt: TGTGCCAGCAGCAAAGGGGGACAGGTTGGCCACGAGCAGTACTTC
v_gene: TRBV21-1
j_gene: TRBJ2-7
d_gene: NA
abundance: few

CDR3aa: CAWGNTPGSLTGELFF
CDR3nt: TGTGCCTGGGGTAATACCCCAGGTTCCCTCACCGGGGAGCTGTTTTTT
v_gene: TRBV30
j_gene: TRBJ2-2
d_gene: NA
abundance: few

CDR3aa: CASSLAPGAETQYF
CDR3nt: TGTGCCAGCAGCTTAGCGCCCGGAGCGGAGACCCAGTACTTC
v_gene: TRBV7-8
j_gene: TRBJ2-5
d_gene: NA
abundance: NA

CDR3aa: CASQNPGGELFF
CDR3nt: TGTGCTAGCCAGAACCCGGGCGGGGAGCTGTTTTTT
v_gene: TRBV12-5
j_gene: TRBJ2-2
d_gene: NA
abundance: NA

CDR3aa: CASSPSRGNQPQHF
CDR3nt: TGTGCCAGCAGCCCCTCCCGGGGCAATCAGCCCCAGCATTTT
v_gene: TRBV27
j_gene: TRBJ1-5
d_gene: NA
abundance: few

CDR3aa: CASSYSRRDYGYTF
CDR3nt: TGTGCCAGCAGTTACTCAAGGCGGGACTATGGCTACACCTTC
v_gene: TRBV6-5
j_gene: TRBJ1-2
d_gene: NA
abundance: NA

CDR3aa: CASSPGTGELNTEAFF
CDR3nt: TGTGCCAGCAGCCCCGGGACAGGGGAATTGAACACTGAAGCTTTCTTT
v_gene: TRBV9
j_gene: TRBJ1-1
d_gene: TRBD1
abundance: NA

CDR3aa: CASSLNGIIGTKAHEQYF
CDR3nt: TGTGCCAGCAGCTTAAACGGTATCATCGGGACCAAGGCTCACGAGCAGTACTTC
v_gene: TRBV11-2
j_gene: TRBJ2-7
d_gene: NA
abundance: once

CDR3aa: CAISPRERSTDTQYF
CDR3nt: TGTGCCATCAGCCCTCGGGAGCGGAGCACAGATACGCAGTATTTT
v_gene: TRBV10-3
j_gene: TRBJ2-3
d_gene: NA
abundance: NA

CDR3aa: CASSPRPTSGSFSYEQYF
CDR3nt: TGTGCCAGCAGCCCACGCCCCACTAGCGGGAGCTTCTCCTACGAGCAGTACTTC
v_gene: TRBV9
j_gene: TRBJ2-7
d_gene: TRBD2
abundance: once

CDR3aa: CASSARTGENTEAFF
CDR3nt: TGCGCCAGCAGTGCCAGGACAGGGGAGAACACTGAAGCTTTCTTT
v_gene: TRBV10-2
j_gene: TRBJ1-1
d_gene: TRBD1
abundance: NA

CDR3aa: CASRLSGAPPEQYF
CDR3nt: TGTGCCAGCAGGCTTAGCGGGGCGCCTCCCGAGCAGTACTTC
v_gene: TRBV6-1
j_gene: TRBJ2-7
d_gene: TRBD2
abundance: NA

CDR3aa: CASSVRFGTDTQYF
CDR3nt: TGTGCCAGCAGCGTAAGGTTTGGCACAGATACGCAGTATTTT
v_gene: TRBV9
j_gene: TRBJ2-3
d_gene: NA
abundance: NA

CDR3aa: CASSALDTPVYEQYF
CDR3nt: TGCGCCAGCAGTGCCCTTGACACACCGGTCTACGAGCAGTACTTC
v_gene: TRBV10-1
j_gene: TRBJ2-7
d_gene: NA
abundance: NA

CDR3aa: CASSTRGKETQYF
CDR3nt: TGTGCCAGCAGTACCAGGGGGAAGGAGACCCAGTACTTC
v_gene: TRBV28
j_gene: TRBJ2-5
d_gene: TRBD1
abundance: once

CDR3aa: CASSYSGGTETQYF
CDR3nt: TGTGCCAGCAGTTACTCGGGGGGAACTGAGACCCAGTACTTC
v_gene: TRBV6-5
j_gene: TRBJ2-5
d_gene: NA
abundance: once

CDR3aa: CASSFNRDTSYQETQYF
CDR3nt: TGTGCCAGCAGTTTCAACCGGGACACTTCGTACCAAGAGACCCAGTACTTC
v_gene: TRBV28
j_gene: TRBJ2-5
d_gene: NA
abundance: NA

CDR3aa: CASRPRTGKNTGELFF
CDR3nt: TGTGCCAGCCGCCCCAGGACAGGGAAGAACACCGGGGAGCTGTTTTTT
v_gene: TRBV11-2
j_gene: TRBJ2-2
d_gene: TRBD1
abundance: NA

CDR3aa: CASSQGTGTSSYEQYF
CDR3nt: TGTGCCAGCAGCCAAGGAACAGGGACCAGCTCCTACGAGCAGTACTTC
v_gene: TRBV4-2
j_gene: TRBJ2-7
d_gene: NA
abundance: NA

CDR3aa: CASSLGAGEFYEQYF
CDR3nt: TGTGCCAGCAGCTTGGGAGCGGGGGAGTTCTACGAGCAGTACTTC
v_gene: TRBV5-6
j_gene: TRBJ2-7
d_gene: TRBD2
abundance: NA

CDR3aa: CASSQTPEEQYF
CDR3nt: TGTGCCAGCAGCCAGACCCCGGAGGAGCAGTACTTC
v_gene: TRBV14
j_gene: TRBJ2-7
d_gene: NA
abundance: NA

CDR3aa: CATSRRPGTSGTNTDTQYF
CDR3nt: TGTGCCACCAGCAGGCGCCCGGGGACTAGCGGGACCAACACAGATACGCAGTATTTT
v_gene: TRBV15
j_gene: TRBJ2-3
d_gene: TRBD2
abundance: NA

CDR3aa: CASSQGTALGYGYTF
CDR3nt: TGCGCCAGCAGCCAAGGTACGGCTTTGGGGTATGGCTACACCTTC
v_gene: TRBV4-1
j_gene: TRBJ1-2
d_gene: NA
abundance: once

CDR3aa: CASSLVVLSGIGDTQYF
CDR3nt: TGTGCCAGCAGCTTAGTAGTTCTTAGCGGGATAGGAGATACGCAGTATTTT
v_gene: TRBV7-2
j_gene: TRBJ2-3
d_gene: TRBD2
abundance: NA

CDR3aa: CASSVGSGGTYEQYF
CDR3nt: TGTGCCAGCAGCGTGGGCTCAGGGGGTACCTACGAGCAGTACTTC
v_gene: TRBV9
j_gene: TRBJ2-7
d_gene: TRBD1
abundance: NA

CDR3aa: CSAPRPEQYF
CDR3nt: TGCAGTGCTCCCCGTCCCGAGCAGTACTTC
v_gene: TRBV20-1
j_gene: TRBJ2-7
d_gene: NA
abundance: once

CDR3aa: CASSASGYNEQFF
CDR3nt: TGTGCCAGCAGCGCTAGCGGCTACAATGAGCAGTTCTTC
v_gene: TRBV9
j_gene: TRBJ2-1
d_gene: TRBD2
abundance: NA

CDR3aa: CASSFELLTGSNQPQHF
CDR3nt: TGTGCCAGCAGTTTCGAGCTCCTGACGGGGAGCAATCAGCCCCAGCATTTT
v_gene: TRBV28
j_gene: TRBJ1-5
d_gene: NA
abundance: NA

CDR3aa: CASSQDRAPQETQYF
CDR3nt: TGCGCCAGCAGCCAAGATCGGGCACCCCAAGAGACCCAGTACTTC
v_gene: TRBV4-1
j_gene: TRBJ2-5
d_gene: NA
abundance: NA

CDR3aa: CASSYGLYNEQFF
CDR3nt: TGTGCCAGCAGTTACGGACTGTACAATGAGCAGTTCTTC
v_gene: TRBV27
j_gene: TRBJ2-1
d_gene: NA
abundance: NA

CDR3aa: CASSFGFGVAEAFF
CDR3nt: TGTGCCAGCAGTTTTGGATTTGGAGTTGCTGAAGCTTTCTTT
v_gene: TRBV28
j_gene: TRBJ1-1
d_gene: NA
abundance: NA

CDR3aa: CASSQGRGRAFNEQFF
CDR3nt: TGCGCCAGCAGCCAAGGTAGGGGGAGGGCCTTCAATGAGCAGTTCTTC
v_gene: TRBV4-3
j_gene: TRBJ2-1
d_gene: NA
abundance: NA

CDR3aa: CASRPTGAINEKLFF
CDR3nt: TGTGCCAGCAGACCCACAGGGGCCATTAATGAAAAACTGTTTTTT
v_gene: TRBV6-5
j_gene: TRBJ1-4
d_gene: TRBD1
abundance: NA